This T cell receptor beta chain comes out of a study of cytomegalovirus exposure and HLA in healthy donors. The germline gives CDR1 SGHRS, CDR2 YFSETQ. The CDR3 extends over 14 amino acids. V was trimmed by 0 bases and J by 8 bases, leaving 12 bases between them. Study-wide results and caveats: In a later analysis, DRB1 alleles had the most associated TCRs; HLA-C alleles the fewest.

With 60 Vbeta and 13 Jbeta primers, the PCR was carried out. The data were produced by immunoSEQ multiplex PCR, yet TCRdb's version contains in-frame clones alone and is incomplete. The sample has 100,000 or so clones; roughly 82% are singletons. About this clone itself: Its specificity is unknown.

The chain links TRBV5-1 to TRBJ2-4; D is unresolved. The origin of this receptor is a man between 40 and 49 years old in good health and CMV-seropositive. The sequencing input was PBMCs. The CDR3 region is CASSLGRSKDIQYF. CDR3 nucleotides: TGCGCCAGCAGCTTGGGGCGGTCCAAGGACATTCAGTACTTC.